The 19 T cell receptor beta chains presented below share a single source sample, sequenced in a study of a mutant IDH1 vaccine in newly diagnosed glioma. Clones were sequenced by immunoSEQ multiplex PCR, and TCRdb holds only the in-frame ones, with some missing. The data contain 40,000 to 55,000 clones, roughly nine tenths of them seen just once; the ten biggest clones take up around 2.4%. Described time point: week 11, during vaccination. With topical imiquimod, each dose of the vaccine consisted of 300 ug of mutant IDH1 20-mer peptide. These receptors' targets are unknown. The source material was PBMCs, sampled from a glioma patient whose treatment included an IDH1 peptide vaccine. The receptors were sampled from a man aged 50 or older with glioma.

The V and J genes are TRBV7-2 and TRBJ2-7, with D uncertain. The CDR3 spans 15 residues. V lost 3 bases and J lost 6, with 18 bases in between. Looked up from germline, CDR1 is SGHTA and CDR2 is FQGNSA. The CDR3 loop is CASSFLPISPVEQYF. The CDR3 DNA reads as TGTGCCAGCAGCTTTCTACCCATATCCCCAGTCGAGCAGTACTTC.

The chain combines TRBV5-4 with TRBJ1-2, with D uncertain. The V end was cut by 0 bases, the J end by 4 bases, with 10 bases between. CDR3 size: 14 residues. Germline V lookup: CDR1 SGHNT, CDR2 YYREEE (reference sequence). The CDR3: CASSLEVGSYGYTF. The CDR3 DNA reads TGTGCCAGCAGCTTGGAAGTGGGCAGCTATGGCTACACCTTC.

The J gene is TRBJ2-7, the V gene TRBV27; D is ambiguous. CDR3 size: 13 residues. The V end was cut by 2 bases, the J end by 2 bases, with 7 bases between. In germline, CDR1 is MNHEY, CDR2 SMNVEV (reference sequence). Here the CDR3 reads CASSLGWAYEQYF. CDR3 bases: TGTGCCAGCAGTTTAGGATGGGCCTACGAGCAGTACTTC.

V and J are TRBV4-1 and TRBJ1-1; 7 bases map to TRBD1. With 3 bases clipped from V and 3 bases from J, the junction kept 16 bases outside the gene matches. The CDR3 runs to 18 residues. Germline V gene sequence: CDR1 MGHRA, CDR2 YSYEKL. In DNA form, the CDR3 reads TGCGCCAGCAGCCACCAAGTTGACAGGGCCAGTAAGGACACTGAAGCTTTCTTT. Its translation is CASSHQVDRASKDTEAFF.

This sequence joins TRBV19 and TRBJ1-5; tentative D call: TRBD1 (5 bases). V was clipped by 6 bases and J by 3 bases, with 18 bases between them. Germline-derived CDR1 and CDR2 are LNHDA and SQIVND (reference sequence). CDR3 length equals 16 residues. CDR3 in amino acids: CASSTGGTGLNQPQHF. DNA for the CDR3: TGTGCCAGTAGCACCGGCGGCACAGGACTCAATCAGCCCCAGCATTTT.

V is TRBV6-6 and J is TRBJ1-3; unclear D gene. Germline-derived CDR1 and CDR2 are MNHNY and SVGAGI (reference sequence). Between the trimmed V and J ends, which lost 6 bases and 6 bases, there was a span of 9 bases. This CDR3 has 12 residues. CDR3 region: CASRRRENTIYF. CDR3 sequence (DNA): TGTGCCAGCAGGCGTCGGGAAAACACCATATATTTT.

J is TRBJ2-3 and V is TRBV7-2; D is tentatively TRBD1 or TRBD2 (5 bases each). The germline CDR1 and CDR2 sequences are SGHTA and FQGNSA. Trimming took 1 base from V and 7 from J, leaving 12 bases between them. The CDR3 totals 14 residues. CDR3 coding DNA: TGTGCCAGCAGCTTAGGAGGGGCGCAAAATACGCAGTATTTT. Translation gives CASSLGGAQNTQYF.

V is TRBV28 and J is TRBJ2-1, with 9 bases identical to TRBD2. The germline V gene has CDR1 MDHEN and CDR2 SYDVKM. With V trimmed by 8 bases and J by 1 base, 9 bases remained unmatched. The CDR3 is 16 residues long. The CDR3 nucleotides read TGTGCCAGCCGGCTAGCGGGATCGAATTCCTACAATGAGCAGTTCTTC. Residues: CASRLAGSNSYNEQFF.

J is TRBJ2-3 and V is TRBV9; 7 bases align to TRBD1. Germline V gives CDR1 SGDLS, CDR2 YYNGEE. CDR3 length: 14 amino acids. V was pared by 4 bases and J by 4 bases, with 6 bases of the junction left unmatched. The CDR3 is CASSHSGQSDTQYF. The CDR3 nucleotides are TGTGCCAGCAGCCATTCGGGACAGTCAGATACGCAGTATTTT.

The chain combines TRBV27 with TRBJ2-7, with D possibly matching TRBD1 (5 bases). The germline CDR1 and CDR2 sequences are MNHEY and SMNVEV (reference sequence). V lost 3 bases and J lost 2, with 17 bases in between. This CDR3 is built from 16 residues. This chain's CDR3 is CASSFRARVGTYEQYF. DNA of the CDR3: TGTGCCAGCAGTTTCCGCGCCAGGGTAGGGACCTACGAGCAGTACTTC.

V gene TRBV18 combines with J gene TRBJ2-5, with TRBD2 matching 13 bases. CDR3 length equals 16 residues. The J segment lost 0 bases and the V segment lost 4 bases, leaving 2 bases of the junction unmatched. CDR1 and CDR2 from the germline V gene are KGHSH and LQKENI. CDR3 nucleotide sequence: TGTGCCAGCTCACTTGGGACTAGCGGGAACCAAGAGACCCAGTACTTC. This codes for CASSLGTSGNQETQYF.

This CDR3 is CASSFGGGQGYGYTF. For the CDR3, the DNA is TGTGCCAGCAGTTTCGGTGGGGGGCAAGGCTATGGCTACACCTTC. J is TRBJ1-2 and V is TRBV27, with TRBD1 as a possible D gene (6 bases). Per the germline V gene, CDR1 is MNHEY and CDR2 is SMNVEV (reference sequence). The CDR3 covers 15 residues. Trimming left V 3 bases short and J 4 bases short, with 15 bases between.

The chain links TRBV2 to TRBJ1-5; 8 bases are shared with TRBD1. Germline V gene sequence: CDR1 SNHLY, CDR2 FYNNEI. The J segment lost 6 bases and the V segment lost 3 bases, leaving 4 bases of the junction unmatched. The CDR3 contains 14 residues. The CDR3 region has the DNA TGTGCCAGCAGTGATCGACAGGGGCGTCAGCCCCAGCATTTT. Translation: CASSDRQGRQPQHF.

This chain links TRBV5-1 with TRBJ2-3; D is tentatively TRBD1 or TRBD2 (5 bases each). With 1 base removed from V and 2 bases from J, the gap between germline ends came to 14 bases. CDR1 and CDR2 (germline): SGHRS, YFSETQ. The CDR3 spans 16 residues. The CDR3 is CASSLPQGPDTDTQYF. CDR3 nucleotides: TGCGCCAGCAGCTTGCCCCAGGGACCTGACACAGATACGCAGTATTTT. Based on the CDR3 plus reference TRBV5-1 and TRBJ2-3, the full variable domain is KAGVTQTPRYLIKTRGQQVTLSCSPISGHRSVSWYQQTPGQGLQFLFEYFSETQRNKGNFPGRFSGRQFSNSRSEMNVSTLELGDSALYLCASSLPQGPDTDTQYFGPGTRLTVL.

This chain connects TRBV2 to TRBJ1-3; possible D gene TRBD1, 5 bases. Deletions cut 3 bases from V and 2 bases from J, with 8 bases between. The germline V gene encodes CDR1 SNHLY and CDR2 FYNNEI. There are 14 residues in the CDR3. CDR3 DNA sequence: TGTGCCAGCAGTGAGGGACTCCCTGGAAACACCATATATTTT. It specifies CASSEGLPGNTIYF.

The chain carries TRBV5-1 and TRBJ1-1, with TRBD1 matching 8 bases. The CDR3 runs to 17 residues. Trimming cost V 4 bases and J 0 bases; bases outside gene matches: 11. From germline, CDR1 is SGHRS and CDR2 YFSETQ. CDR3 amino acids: CASSPRPGTGLNTEAFF. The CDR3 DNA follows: TGCGCCAGCAGCCCACGTCCCGGGACAGGACTGAACACTGAAGCTTTCTTT.

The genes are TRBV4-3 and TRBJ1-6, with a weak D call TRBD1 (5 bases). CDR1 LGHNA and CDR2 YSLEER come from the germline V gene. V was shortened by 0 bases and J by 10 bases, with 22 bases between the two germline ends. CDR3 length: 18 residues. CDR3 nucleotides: TGCGCCAGCAGCCAAGATCCCCCGGCCAGGGAGCAGGAATCACCCCTCCACTTT. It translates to CASSQDPPAREQESPLHF.

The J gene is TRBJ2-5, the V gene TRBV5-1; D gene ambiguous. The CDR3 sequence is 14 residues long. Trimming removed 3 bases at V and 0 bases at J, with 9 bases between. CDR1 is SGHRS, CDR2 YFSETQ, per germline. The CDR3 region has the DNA TGCGCCAGCAGCTCCCAGAAATACCAAGAGACCCAGTACTTC. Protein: CASSSQKYQETQYF.

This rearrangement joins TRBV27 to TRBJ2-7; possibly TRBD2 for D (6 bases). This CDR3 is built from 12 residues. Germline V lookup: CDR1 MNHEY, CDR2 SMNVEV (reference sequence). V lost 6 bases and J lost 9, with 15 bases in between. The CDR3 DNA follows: TGTGCCAGCAGGGGGGGTCTACGTGGGCAGTACTTC. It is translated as CASRGGLRGQYF.